A single sample gave rise to the 21 T cell receptor beta chains below, sequenced in a study of shared clonotypes between healthy human individuals. Clones were sequenced by immunoSEQ multiplex PCR, and TCRdb holds only the in-frame ones, with some missing. The sample yields around 2.3 million clones, 90% to 97% seen once. Sequencing used naive CD4+ T cells sorted from blood. Subset denoted: CD45RA+ positively selected. These TCRs come from a man between 18 and 29 years old in good health.

This rearrangement joins TRBV6-5 to TRBJ2-3, with 10 bases aligning to TRBD2. The trim removed 0 bases at V and 5 bases at J, leaving 5 bases unmatched. The germline CDR1 and CDR2 sequences are MNHEY and SVGAGI. The CDR3 has 16 residues. This CDR3 reads CASSYSAGGLGDTQYF. The CDR3 nucleotides are TGTGCCAGCAGTTACTCAGCGGGAGGGCTGGGAGATACGCAGTATTTT.

The chain combines TRBV7-2 with TRBJ2-7, with 16 bases matching TRBD2. There are 16 residues in the CDR3. J lost 7 bases, V lost 4 bases, and 7 bases had no gene match. In germline, CDR1 is SGHTA, CDR2 FQGNSA. DNA of the CDR3: TGTGCCAGCAGCTCGGGACTAGCGGGAGGGCTTGGGGAGCAGTACTTC. This gives the protein CASSSGLAGGLGEQYF.

The rearrangement uses TRBV19 and TRBJ2-5; D not certain. The CDR3 extends over 14 amino acids. V dropped 5 bases and J dropped 1 base, with 11 bases sitting between them. The germline CDR1 and CDR2 sequences are LNHDA and SQIVND (reference sequence). This chain's CDR3 is CASSAPGSQETQYF. The CDR3, as DNA: TGTGCCAGTAGTGCTCCCGGGTCCCAAGAGACCCAGTACTTC.

The V and J genes are TRBV9 and TRBJ2-5; the match to TRBD1 covers 7 bases. V shed 0 bases and J 1 base; nucleotides not matched to a gene: 3. CDR1 and CDR2 from the germline V gene are SGDLS and YYNGEE. The length of the CDR3 is 15 residues. The CDR3 region has the DNA TGTGCCAGCAGCGTAGCGGACAGGCCCCAAGAGACCCAGTACTTC. It is translated as CASSVADRPQETQYF.

V is TRBV6-6 and J is TRBJ2-2; D gene unclear. V was pared by 3 bases and J by 0 bases, with 11 bases between. The length of the CDR3 is 16 residues. The germline CDR1 and CDR2 sequences are MNHNY and SVGAGI (reference sequence). The CDR3 bases are TGTGCCAGCAGTTATCGGGCACTCCCGAACACCGGGGAGCTGTTTTTT. Translated: CASSYRALPNTGELFF.

The chain carries TRBV6-5 and TRBJ1-1; D is undetermined. V lost 9 bases and J lost 8, with 19 bases in between. The CDR3 sequence is 13 residues long. Germline CDR1 and CDR2: MNHEY and SVGAGI. This CDR3 reads CASRTPKTIEAFF. In DNA, the CDR3 is TGTGCCAGTCGTACGCCAAAAACCATCGAAGCTTTCTTT.

This chain joins TRBV28 and TRBJ1-5, with TRBD1 matching 7 bases. V lost 4 bases to trimming and J lost 5 bases; unmatched junction nucleotides: 8. From germline, CDR1 is MDHEN and CDR2 SYDVKM. This CDR3 has 15 residues. The CDR3 loop is CASSSGTVNYQPQHF. In DNA, the CDR3 is TGTGCCAGCAGTTCCGGGACAGTTAATTATCAGCCCCAGCATTTT.

V and J are TRBV6-5 and TRBJ1-4; maybe TRBD1 (5 bases). CDR3 length equals 14 residues. CDR1 is MNHEY, CDR2 SVGAGI, per germline. Trimming left V 6 bases short and J 5 bases short, with 13 bases between. For the CDR3, the DNA is TGTGCCAGCAGCGCCTGGGGGGGGAATGAAAAACTGTTTTTT. This codes for CASSAWGGNEKLFF.

For the CDR3, the DNA is TGTGCCAGCAGTTACGGGACAGGGTGGTCCGGGGAGCTGTTTTTT. Protein sequence: CASSYGTGWSGELFF. The chain employs TRBV2 and TRBJ2-2, with TRBD1 matching over 9 bases. The CDR3 has 15 amino acids. V lost 5 bases and J lost 6; bases outside the gene matches: 7. Germline CDR1 is SNHLY and CDR2 is FYNNEI.

This chain uses TRBV9 with TRBJ2-5; 8 bases are shared with TRBD2. V shed 3 bases, J shed 5 bases, and the junction held 3 bases outside the gene matches. Per the germline V gene, CDR1 is SGDLS and CDR2 is YYNGEE. The CDR3 runs 13 residues. The chain's CDR3 is CASSGGGPETQYF. CDR3 nucleotides: TGTGCCAGCAGCGGCGGGGGGCCTGAGACCCAGTACTTC.

V usage is TRBV7-9 and J usage is TRBJ1-1; TRBD1 is a possible D gene (5 bases). Trimming took off 5 bases at V and 0 bases at J, with 10 bases between the two ends. The V gene's germline CDR1 is SEHNR and CDR2 FQNEAQ (reference sequence). CDR3 length: 14 residues. The CDR3 DNA sequence: TGTGCCAGCAGCCGAAGGGACGTGAACACTGAAGCTTTCTTT. Its protein is CASSRRDVNTEAFF. Full variable domain (rest looked up from reference TRBV7-9 and TRBJ1-1): DTGVSQNPRHKITKRGQNVTFRCDPISEHNRLYWYRQTLGQGPEFLTYFQNEAQLEKSRLLSDRFSAERPKGSFSTLEIQRTEQGDSAMYLCASSRRDVNTEAFFGQGTRLTVV.

The gene calls are TRBV14 and TRBJ1-2; TRBD1 matches at 7 bases. The ends lost 2 bases at V and 11 bases at J; junction bases unmatched: 5. The CDR3 has 12 residues. Per the germline V gene, CDR1 is SGHDN and CDR2 is FVKESK. CDR3 sequence: CASSQHAGGYTF. The CDR3 DNA reads TGTGCCAGCAGCCAACATGCAGGGGGGTACACCTTC. Filled out from reference TRBV14 and TRBJ1-2, the complete variable domain reads EAGVTQFPSHSVIEKGQTVTLRCDPISGHDNLYWYRRVMGKEIKFLLHFVKESKQDESGMPNNRFLAERTGGTYSTLKVQPAELEDSGVYFCASSQHAGGYTFGSGTRLTVV.

This chain links TRBV5-4 with TRBJ2-7, with 7 bases identical to TRBD2. V gave up 0 bases and J gave up 4 bases; unmatched junction bases: 7. CDR3 length: 15 residues. Germline lookup yields CDR1 SGHNT and CDR2 YYREEE (reference sequence). The CDR3 loop is CASSLGLADPYEQYF. DNA of the CDR3: TGTGCCAGCAGCTTGGGGCTAGCGGATCCTTACGAGCAGTACTTC.

This chain links TRBV4-1 with TRBJ2-1; tentatively, D is TRBD2 (5 bases). There are 13 residues in the CDR3. Germline values: CDR1 MGHRA, CDR2 YSYEKL. V was shortened by 4 bases and J by 10 bases, with 14 bases between the two germline ends. The CDR3 sequence: CASSRAERNEQFF. The CDR3, as DNA: TGCGCCAGCAGCCGGGCGGAGCGGAACGAGCAGTTCTTC.

The table lists this clone with a count of one. V gene TRBV14 combines with J gene TRBJ2-7; no definite D call. This CDR3 is built from 14 residues. V was cut by 3 bases and J by 0 bases, with 9 bases left in between. Germline values: CDR1 SGHDN, CDR2 FVKESK. The CDR3 loop is CASSQSYSSYEQYF. DNA for the CDR3: TGTGCCAGCAGCCAGAGCTACAGCTCCTACGAGCAGTACTTC. Full variable domain (remainder filled in from reference TRBV14 and TRBJ2-7): EAGVTQFPSHSVIEKGQTVTLRCDPISGHDNLYWYRRVMGKEIKFLLHFVKESKQDESGMPNNRFLAERTGGTYSTLKVQPAELEDSGVYFCASSQSYSSYEQYFGPGTRLTVT.

In this sample, this clone turned up once. The chain is built from TRBV28 and TRBJ1-2; TRBD1 matches 9 bases. J was trimmed by 0 bases and V by 5 bases; bases with no gene match: 10. The CDR3 sequence is 17 residues long. Germline V gene lookup returns CDR1 MDHEN and CDR2 SYDVKM. CDR3 bases: TGTGCCAGCAGTCCACCGGGACAGGGCGTATCTAACTATGGCTACACCTTC. Amino acids: CASSPPGQGVSNYGYTF.

This clone was observed a single time. V usage is TRBV5-4 and J usage is TRBJ2-1; 11 nucleotides agree with TRBD2. The CDR3 has 16 amino acids. The germline CDR1 and CDR2 sequences are SGHNT and YYREEE (reference sequence). V dropped 0 bases and J dropped 6; count of bases not matched to a gene: 5. For the CDR3, the DNA is TGTGCCAGCAGCTTGGCGAGGCTAGCGGGGGGCAATGAGCAGTTCTTC. Translated: CASSLARLAGGNEQFF. The full variable domain, completed using reference TRBV5-4 and TRBJ2-1, is ETGVTQSPTHLIKTRGQQVTLRCSSQSGHNTVSWYQQALGQGPQFIFQYYREEENGRGNFPPRFSGLQFPNYSSELNVNALELDDSALYLCASSLARLAGGNEQFFGPGTRLTVL.

This clone was seen a single time. The J gene is TRBJ1-2, the V gene TRBV28, with TRBD1 matching 9 bases. The ends lost 6 bases at V and 4 bases at J; junction bases unmatched: 9. Germline V gene lookup returns CDR1 MDHEN and CDR2 SYDVKM. The CDR3 length is 15 residues. Here the CDR3 reads CASSPGTGKRYGYTF. The CDR3 nucleotides are TGTGCCAGCAGCCCCGGGACAGGGAAACGCTATGGCTACACCTTC.

Only a few counts were recorded for this clone. The same CDR3 is also encoded by other DNA sequences in this sample. V is TRBV18 and J is TRBJ1-2; D is unclear. Trimming pared 3 bases from V and 6 bases from J, leaving 11 bases between. Per the germline V gene, CDR1 is KGHSH and CDR2 is LQKENI. The CDR3 is made up of 13 amino acids. The CDR3 loop reads CASSPRDRDGYTF. Written as DNA, the CDR3 is TGTGCCAGCTCACCGCGAGACCGCGATGGCTACACCTTC.

The CDR3 DNA sequence: TGTGCCAGCAGCCCTGGGACAGCGAACACCGGGGAGCTGTTTTTT. This encodes CASSPGTANTGELFF. The rearrangement links TRBV14 to TRBJ2-2; 7 bases are shared with TRBD1. Germline trimming cut 4 bases from V and 0 bases from J; bases unmatched to any gene: 2. There are 15 residues in the CDR3. Per the germline V gene, CDR1 is SGHDN and CDR2 is FVKESK.

CDR3 in amino acids: CGAQNYEGEAFF. CDR3 sequence (DNA): TGTGGAGCGCAAAATTATGAGGGAGAAGCTTTCTTT. The V and J genes are TRBV6-6 and TRBJ1-1, with D hard to call. Germline loops: CDR1 MNHNY, CDR2 SVGAGI (reference sequence). This CDR3 region has 12 residues.